This T cell receptor beta chain was documented in a study of neoadjuvant anti-PD-1 for oral cavity cancer. Clones were read by immunoSEQ multiplex PCR, and TCRdb kept only the in-frame ones, dropping some. Of 70,000 to 95,000 clones listed, 84% are singletons. This clonotype originated in a person between 40 and 80 years old with oral cavity squamous cell carcinoma. The sample consisted of PBMCs, taken before nivolumab (anti-PD-1) treatment.

The DNA for the CDR3 is TGTGCCAGCAGTGGATTAGGCAGGAATGAGCAGTTCTTC. Amino acids: CASSGLGRNEQFF. The chain carries TRBV2 and TRBJ2-1; no clear D. CDR3 length equals 13 residues. V lost 4 bases to trimming and J lost 7 bases, with 11 bases between them. Germline V gene sequence: CDR1 SNHLY, CDR2 FYNNEI.